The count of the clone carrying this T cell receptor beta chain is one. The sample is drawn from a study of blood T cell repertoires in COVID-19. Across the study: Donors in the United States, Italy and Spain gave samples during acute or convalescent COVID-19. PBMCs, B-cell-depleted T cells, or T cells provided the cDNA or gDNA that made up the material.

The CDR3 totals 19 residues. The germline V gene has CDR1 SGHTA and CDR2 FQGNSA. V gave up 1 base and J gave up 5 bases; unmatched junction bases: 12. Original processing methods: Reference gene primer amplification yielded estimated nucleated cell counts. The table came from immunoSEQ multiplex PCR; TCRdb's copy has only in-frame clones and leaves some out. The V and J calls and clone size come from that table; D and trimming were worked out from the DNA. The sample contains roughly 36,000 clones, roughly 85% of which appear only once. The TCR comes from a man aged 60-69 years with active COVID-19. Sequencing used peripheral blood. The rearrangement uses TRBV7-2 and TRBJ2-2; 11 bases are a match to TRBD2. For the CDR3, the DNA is TGTGCCAGCAGCTTAGTTGGCGCCTCTAGCGGGGGGCGGACCGGGGAGCTGTTTTTT. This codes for CASSLVGASSGGRTGELFF. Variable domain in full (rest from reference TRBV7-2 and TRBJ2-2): GAGVSQSPSNKVTEKGKDVELRCDPISGHTALYWYRQSLGQGLEFLIYFQGNSAPDKSGLPSDRFSAERTGGSVSTLTIQRTQQEDSAVYLCASSLVGASSGGRTGELFFGEGSRLTVL.